A single sample gave rise to the 23 T cell receptor beta chains below, sequenced in a study of vaccination and CD4 T cells after COVID-19. Specified treatment: roughly 11-day PBMC culture with coronavirus spike peptide pools or control peptides (ViraFEST assay). These receptors lack a known antigen. Sequencing of DNA taken from cultured CD4+ T cells relied on the Oncomine TCR Beta short-read assay. TCRdb reanalysed the PCR reads using MiXCR and keeps one entry per CDR3 protein. The sample lists about 14,000 distinct CDR3 sequences, less than 35% seen once, with around a fifth in the top ten. This sample comprised CD4+ T cells from blood, cultured in vitro, obtained before SARS-CoV-2 vaccination. Source of these receptors: a human donor who received a COVID-19 vaccine.

This clonotype turned up a few times. The chain recombines TRBV24-1 with TRBJ2-1; TRBD1 is a possible D gene (6 bases). The CDR3 has 16 residues. The germline V and J ends were trimmed by 5 bases and 0 bases, with 13 bases remaining between them. Germline CDR1 KGHDR, CDR2 SFDVKD. The DNA of the CDR3 is TGTGCCACCAGTGCTACAGGGTACAGCTCCTACAATGAGCAGTTCTTC. Its translation is CATSATGYSSYNEQFF.

This chain connects TRBV5-6 to TRBJ1-2; no clear D gene. Trimming stripped 0 bases from V and 4 bases from J, with 16 bases between. Germline CDR1 SGHDT, CDR2 YYEEEE. The CDR3 is 16 residues long. This CDR3 is CASSLDPGLSLYGYTF. CDR3 nucleotide sequence: TGTGCCAGCAGCTTGGATCCAGGACTTTCACTCTATGGCTACACCTTC.

The rearrangement links TRBV6-5 to TRBJ1-6, with D hard to call. Per germline, CDR1 MNHEY and CDR2 SVGAGI. This CDR3 spans 12 amino acids. The V and J ends lost 2 bases and 14 bases respectively, with 10 bases between them. This CDR3 is CASSYAPRSLHF. The CDR3 region has the DNA TGTGCCAGCAGTTACGCCCCCAGATCCCTCCACTTT.

V is TRBV19 and J is TRBJ1-4, with D uncertain. Trimming pared 5 bases from V and 5 bases from J, leaving 6 bases between. From germline, CDR1 is LNHDA and CDR2 SQIVND (reference sequence). The CDR3 covers 12 residues. CDR3 residues: CASSRRNEKLFF. The CDR3 nucleotides read TGTGCCAGTAGTCGTAGGAATGAAAAACTGTTTTTT.

This clonotype occurred a few times. The chain uses TRBV19 and TRBJ1-5, with 9 bases that match TRBD1. Per the germline V gene, CDR1 is LNHDA and CDR2 is SQIVND (reference sequence). V dropped 3 bases and J dropped 3; count of bases not matched to a gene: 9. The CDR3 sequence is 17 residues long. CDR3 protein: CASSMTAGQGINQPQHF. In DNA, the CDR3 is TGTGCCAGTAGTATGACCGCTGGACAGGGGATCAATCAGCCCCAGCATTTT.

This chain connects TRBV5-1 to TRBJ2-2, with D unclear. Germline V gene lookup returns CDR1 SGHRS and CDR2 YFSETQ. The V and J ends lost 0 bases and 2 bases respectively, with 2 bases between them. The CDR3 runs to 13 residues. The CDR3 sequence is CASSLANTGELFF. The CDR3 DNA reads as TGCGCCAGCAGCTTGGCCAACACCGGGGAGCTGTTTTTT.

The table lists this clonotype with a few counts. V usage is TRBV7-9 and J usage is TRBJ2-4; D remains unclear. Germline V CDR1 and CDR2: SEHNR, FQNEAQ (reference sequence). The V gene lost 5 bases and the J gene lost 4 bases, with 12 bases spanning the gap. This CDR3 region has 14 residues. In nucleotides, the CDR3 is TGTGCCAGCAGCGAAGTCCGCAGGAAAAACATTCAGTACTTC. This gives the protein CASSEVRRKNIQYF.

The chain recombines TRBV30 with TRBJ2-3, with 10 positions matching TRBD2. This CDR3 region has 16 residues. The germline V gene has CDR1 GTSNPN and CDR2 SVGIG (reference sequence). J was trimmed by 1 base and V by 0 bases; bases with no gene match: 4. The CDR3 DNA sequence: TGTGCCTGGAGTGTAGGGCTAGCGGGAGGCACAGATACGCAGTATTTT. Translation gives CAWSVGLAGGTDTQYF.

The chain uses TRBV12-3 or TRBV12-4 and TRBJ2-3; no definite D call. The CDR3 contains 14 residues. V was clipped by 3 bases and J by 0 bases, with 7 bases between them. DNA for the CDR3: TGTGCCAGCAGTTTCACAACTAGCACAGATACGCAGTATTTT. It is translated as CASSFTTSTDTQYF.

In this sample, this clonotype turned up once. The chain joins TRBV2 to TRBJ1-1, with D unclear. This CDR3 comprises 13 residues. V was cut by 8 bases and J by 3 bases, with 13 bases left in between. Germline loops: CDR1 SNHLY, CDR2 FYNNEI. This CDR3 is CASRRRGDTEAFF. The CDR3 bases are TGTGCCAGCCGCCGTCGCGGGGACACTGAAGCTTTCTTT.

This clonotype was observed a handful of times. CDR3: CASSYGTGHEKLFF. In DNA form, the CDR3 reads TGTGCCAGCAGTTATGGGACAGGGCATGAAAAACTGTTTTTT. The V call is TRBV6-5, the J call TRBJ1-4; 9 bases fit TRBD1. Germline CDR1 is MNHEY and CDR2 is SVGAGI. J was trimmed by 6 bases and V by 3 bases; bases with no gene match: 2. This CDR3 is 14 amino acids long.

CDR3: CATSRNAEGNPQETQYF. CDR3 sequence (DNA): TGTGCCACCAGCAGGAACGCGGAGGGGAATCCTCAAGAGACCCAGTACTTC. The rearrangement links TRBV15 to TRBJ2-5; the D gene is possibly TRBD2 (6 bases). Trimming shortened V by 3 bases and J by 2 bases, and 19 bases separated the two germline ends. Per germline, CDR1 LNHNV and CDR2 YYDKDF (reference sequence). CDR3 length: 17 amino acids. Drawing the rest from reference TRBV15 and TRBJ2-5, the complete variable domain is DAMVIQNPRYQVTQFGKPVTLSCSQTLNHNVMYWYQQKSSQAPKLLFHYYDKDFNNEADTPDNFQSRRPNTSFCFLDIRSPGLGDTAMYLCATSRNAEGNPQETQYFGPGTRLLVL.

The chain joins TRBV11-3 to TRBJ2-3, with D perhaps matching TRBD2 (5 bases). The V end lost 1 base, the J end lost 2 bases, and 10 bases lay between the germline ends. The CDR3 loop spans 15 amino acids. Germline loops: CDR1 SGHNT, CDR2 YENEEA. The CDR3 bases are TGTGCCAGCAGCTTAGGGAGACTAAACACAGATACGCAGTATTTT. Encoded protein: CASSLGRLNTDTQYF.

This clonotype was seen only once. V usage is TRBV7-6 and J usage is TRBJ2-5, with 8 bases identical to TRBD2. V dropped 2 bases and J dropped 4; count of bases not matched to a gene: 9. This CDR3 has 16 amino acids. Germline loops: CDR1 SGHVS, CDR2 FNYEAQ. The CDR3 nucleotides read TGTGCCAGCAGCTTAAATTCCGGGGGGGCAAGAGAGACCCAGTACTTC. It yields the protein CASSLNSGGARETQYF.

This clonotype was detected a few times. The chain uses TRBV20-1 and TRBJ1-2; D is undetermined. V lost 4 bases and J lost 4, with 7 bases in between. Germline-derived CDR1 and CDR2 are DFQATT and SNEGSKA (reference sequence). This CDR3 has 11 amino acids. This CDR3 is CSATFGYGYTF. Here the CDR3 DNA reads TGCAGTGCTACATTTGGCTATGGCTACACCTTC.

This clonotype turned up a few times. This chain uses TRBV19 with TRBJ2-2; 7 bases align to TRBD1. J gave up 7 bases and V 1 base, and 6 bases lay outside the gene matches. Germline CDR1 LNHDA, CDR2 SQIVND (reference sequence). The CDR3 sequence is 15 residues long. The CDR3 region has the DNA TGTGCCAGTAGTATAGGACAGGGAGCCGGCGGGGAGCTGTTTTTT. Residues: CASSIGQGAGGELFF.

In its sample, this clonotype was seen a few times. This chain links TRBV7-6 with TRBJ2-7; D is possibly TRBD1 (5 bases). The CDR3 is 17 residues long. Germline CDR1 reads SGHVS; CDR2 reads FNYEAQ. Trimming left V 3 bases short and J 0 bases short, with 18 bases between. The CDR3 DNA reads TGTGCCAGCAGCTTGGGCGTTGCACAGGAGAGCTCCTACGAGCAGTACTTC. Encoded protein: CASSLGVAQESSYEQYF.

The chain is built from TRBV6-1 and TRBJ2-3; maybe TRBD1 (5 bases). V was pared by 5 bases and J by 1 base, with 13 bases between. Germline CDR1 and CDR2: MNHNS and SASEGT. This CDR3 has 15 residues. The CDR3 DNA reads TGTGCCAGCAGTAAAGGGGTTTTCGGCACAGATACGCAGTATTTT. This gives the protein CASSKGVFGTDTQYF.

Here the CDR3 reads CASSLGAGGVQSTDTQYF. The CDR3 nucleotides read TGCGCCAGCAGCTTGGGGGCGGGGGGCGTCCAAAGCACAGATACGCAGTATTTT. This chain uses TRBV5-1 with TRBJ2-3; 8 nucleotides line up with TRBD2. Germline V gene sequence: CDR1 SGHRS, CDR2 YFSETQ. Trimming cost V 0 bases and J 0 bases; bases outside gene matches: 9. The length of the CDR3 is 18 residues.

The genes are TRBV6-2 or TRBV6-3 and TRBJ1-2, with D tentatively TRBD1 (5 bases). The CDR3 totals 12 residues. The V end was cut by 5 bases, the J end by 6 bases, with 10 bases between. Germline V CDR1 and CDR2: MNHEY, SVGEGT. The CDR3 loop is CASSQGFDGYTF. The DNA for the CDR3 is TGTGCCAGCAGTCAGGGATTCGATGGCTACACCTTC.

The chain couples TRBV7-2 to TRBJ1-1; D not certain. The V gene lost 2 bases and the J gene lost 1 base, with 5 bases spanning the gap. The CDR3 has 13 amino acids. The germline CDR1 and CDR2 sequences are SGHTA and FQGNSA. CDR3 in amino acids: CASSLITNTEAFF. The CDR3 nucleotides read TGTGCCAGCAGCTTAATTACGAACACTGAAGCTTTCTTT. The variable domain in full, completed from reference TRBV7-2 and TRBJ1-1, reads GAGVSQSPSNKVTEKGKDVELRCDPISGHTALYWYRQSLGQGLEFLIYFQGNSAPDKSGLPSDRFSAERTGGSVSTLTIQRTQQEDSAVYLCASSLITNTEAFFGQGTRLTVV.

This clonotype is medium-sized by share. The rearrangement joins TRBV6-5 to TRBJ2-2; no firm D call. Trimming removed 2 bases from V and 5 bases from J, with 9 bases in between. Germline CDR1 and CDR2: MNHEY and SVGAGI. The CDR3 consists of 14 residues. The DNA for the CDR3 is TGTGCCAGCAGTTACCTGGGCTTGACCGGGGAGCTGTTTTTT. It encodes CASSYLGLTGELFF.

The CDR3 reads CSARDLGTGGHEQYF. CDR3 in DNA: TGCAGTGCTAGAGATCTGGGAACTGGGGGACACGAGCAGTACTTC. V is TRBV20-1 and J is TRBJ2-7; D may match TRBD1 or TRBD2 (5 bases each). The germline CDR1 and CDR2 sequences are DFQATT and SNEGSKA (reference sequence). CDR3 length: 15 amino acids. Trimming left V 0 bases short and J 5 bases short, with 17 bases between.